The 25 T cell receptor beta chains below come from one sample, sequenced in a study of T cell responses to AZD1222 COVID-19 vaccine. Assay: immunoSEQ multiplex PCR; the TCRdb copy retains only in-frame clones and omits some. The sample consists of some 89,000 clones, approximately 90% of them appearing once. The input for sequencing was peripheral blood, taken on day 0 of AZD1222 vaccination. These receptors were collected from an adult in good health.

This clone was detected only once. This chain connects TRBV18 to TRBJ2-7; TRBD1 might be the D (6 bases). Germline loops: CDR1 KGHSH, CDR2 LQKENI. CDR3 length: 14 amino acids. V lost 2 bases, J lost 0 bases, and 8 bases lay in between. The CDR3 loop reads CASSPDRNSYEQYF. Here the CDR3 DNA reads TGTGCCAGCTCACCAGACAGGAACTCCTACGAGCAGTACTTC.

V usage is TRBV3-1 (or the pseudogene TRBV3-2) and J usage is TRBJ1-1, with D hard to call. This CDR3 has 12 amino acids. CDR1 and CDR2 (germline): LGHDT, YNNKEL (reference sequence). V was trimmed by 4 bases and J by 6 bases, leaving 9 bases between them. In nucleotides, the CDR3 is TGTGCCAGCAGCCGAAGTAAGGCTGAAGCTTTCTTT. This translates into CASSRSKAEAFF.

This rearrangement joins TRBV29-1 to TRBJ1-1; 8 bases agree with TRBD1. CDR3 length equals 15 residues. With 5 bases clipped from V and 6 bases from J, the junction kept 14 bases outside the gene matches. In germline, CDR1 is SQVTM, CDR2 ANQGSEA. The CDR3: CSVSSGTGRESEAFF. The DNA of the CDR3 is TGCAGCGTTAGTTCCGGGACAGGACGAGAATCTGAAGCTTTCTTT. Variable domain in full (rest from reference TRBV29-1 and TRBJ1-1): SAVISQKPSRDICQRGTSLTIQCQVDSQVTMMFWYRQQPGQSLTLIATANQGSEATYESGFVIDKFPISRPNLTFSTLTVSNMSPEDSSIYLCSVSSGTGRESEAFFGQGTRLTVV.

The rearrangement uses TRBV24-1 and TRBJ2-3; D may be TRBD2 (6 bases). The CDR3 length is 16 residues. Germline CDR1 is KGHDR and CDR2 is SFDVKD. V gave up 2 bases and J gave up 3 bases, with 14 bases separating them. Written as DNA, the CDR3 is TGTGCCACCAGTGATTCCTTGCCGGGAGAAACAGATACGCAGTATTTT. It translates to CATSDSLPGETDTQYF.

The chain combines TRBV5-1 with TRBJ2-7; the D is unclear. CDR3 length: 12 amino acids. Germline CDR1 is SGHRS and CDR2 is YFSETQ. Between the trimmed V and J ends, which lost 5 bases and 0 bases, there was a span of 6 bases. The CDR3, as DNA: TGCGCCAGCAGGGGAACCTCCTACGAGCAGTACTTC. This sequence encodes CASRGTSYEQYF.

This chain links TRBV19 with TRBJ1-1; 7 bases fit TRBD1. This CDR3 spans 14 amino acids. J was trimmed by 5 bases and V by 2 bases; bases with no gene match: 5. Germline-derived CDR1 and CDR2 are LNHDA and SQIVND (reference sequence). The DNA for the CDR3 is TGTGCCAGTAGTATATCGACAGGGCGGACTGAAGCTTTCTTT. It translates to CASSISTGRTEAFF.

The sample holds one count of this clone. CDR3 nucleotide sequence: TGTGCCAGCCTCCGGGACAGGGGTAACACCGGGGAGCTGTTTTTT. It translates to CASLRDRGNTGELFF. The rearrangement links TRBV28 to TRBJ2-2; the match to TRBD1 covers 10 bases. Germline V gene data show CDR1 as MDHEN and CDR2 as SYDVKM. The J segment lost 2 bases and the V segment lost 8 bases, leaving 5 bases of the junction unmatched. This CDR3 contains 15 residues. Based on the CDR3 plus reference TRBV28 and TRBJ2-2, the full variable domain is DVKVTQSSRYLVKRTGEKVFLECVQDMDHENMFWYRQDPGLGLRLIYFSYDVKMKEKGDIPEGYSVSREKKERFSLILESASTNQTSMYLCASLRDRGNTGELFFGEGSRLTVL.

The V gene is TRBV12-5, the J gene TRBJ1-5; a weak D match, TRBD1 (5 bases). CDR1 is LGHNT, CDR2 FRNRAP, per germline. This CDR3 is 15 amino acids long. The V and J ends lost 5 bases and 0 bases respectively, with 11 bases between them. CDR3 bases: TGTGCTAGTGGTGTGGGGACCAGTAGCAATCAGCCCCAGCATTTT. The encoded protein is CASGVGTSSNQPQHF. The entire variable domain, with the rest obtained from reference TRBV12-5 and TRBJ1-5, is as follows: DARVTQTPRHKVTEMGQEVTMRCQPILGHNTVFWYRQTMMQGLELLAYFRNRAPLDDSGMPKDRFSAEMPDATLATLKIQPSEPRDSAVYFCASGVGTSSNQPQHFGDGTRLSIL.

This sequence joins TRBV7-9 and TRBJ2-3; D is possibly TRBD2 (6 bases). The germline CDR1 and CDR2 sequences are SEHNR and FQNEAQ (reference sequence). V gave up 6 bases and J gave up 6 bases, with 19 bases separating them. The CDR3 runs to 15 residues. CDR3 residues: CASSPRTILGDTQYF. The CDR3, as DNA: TGTGCCAGCAGTCCCAGGACTATCCTGGGGGATACGCAGTATTTT. The full variable domain, rest sourced from reference TRBV7-9 and TRBJ2-3, is DTGVSQNPRHKITKRGQNVTFRCDPISEHNRLYWYRQTLGQGPEFLTYFQNEAQLEKSRLLSDRFSAERPKGSFSTLEIQRTEQGDSAMYLCASSPRTILGDTQYFGPGTRLTVL.

The chain joins TRBV5-1 to TRBJ1-4; 7 nucleotides line up with TRBD1. Germline lookup yields CDR1 SGHRS and CDR2 YFSETQ. This CDR3 has 14 amino acids. J lost 8 bases, V lost 1 base, and 5 bases had no gene match. The CDR3 region is CASSLTGDREKLFF. Written as DNA, the CDR3 is TGCGCCAGCAGCTTGACAGGGGATAGAGAAAAACTGTTTTTT.

CDR3 sequence reads: CASSLIAGQGAGANVLTF. In nucleotides, the CDR3 is TGTGCCAGCAGCTTGATTGCCGGACAGGGGGCTGGGGCCAACGTCCTGACTTTC. V usage is TRBV5-6 and J usage is TRBJ2-6, with 10 bases lining up with TRBD1. Trimming removed 1 base from V and 2 bases from J; junction bases left unmatched: 6. In germline, CDR1 is SGHDT, CDR2 YYEEEE. This CDR3 comprises 18 residues.

V gene TRBV2 combines with J gene TRBJ1-4, with 9 bases aligning to TRBD1. Germline V gene lookup returns CDR1 SNHLY and CDR2 FYNNEI. The CDR3 has 15 residues. V dropped 6 bases and J dropped 4; count of bases not matched to a gene: 6. The CDR3: CASRRQGVDNEKLFF. The CDR3 bases are TGTGCCAGCAGGCGACAGGGGGTTGATAATGAAAAACTGTTTTTT.

The chain joins TRBV5-1 to TRBJ1-2, with 9 bases lining up with TRBD1. The V gene's germline CDR1 is SGHRS and CDR2 YFSETQ. This CDR3 comprises 16 residues. V was clipped by 4 bases and J by 4 bases; unmatched bases: 11. CDR3 region: CASSPGQGIEGYGYTF. In DNA, the CDR3 is TGCGCCAGCAGCCCGGGACAGGGTATTGAGGGCTATGGCTACACCTTC.

The chain employs TRBV4-3 and TRBJ1-2; D is uncertain. Trimming cost V 0 bases and J 0 bases, with 11 bases left between them. This CDR3 comprises 16 residues. Germline-derived CDR1 and CDR2 are LGHNA and YSLEER. The CDR3 nucleotides are TGCGCCAGCAGCCAAGATGTGGCAGGATCTAACTATGGCTACACCTTC. Translating it yields CASSQDVAGSNYGYTF.

J is TRBJ1-3 and V is TRBV5-5, with D unclear. Trimming took off 0 bases at V and 0 bases at J, with 4 bases between the two ends. There are 14 residues in the CDR3. In germline, CDR1 is SGHKS, CDR2 YYEKEE (reference sequence). The CDR3 DNA reads as TGTGCCAGCAGCTTGGACCTCTCTGGAAACACCATATATTTT. It translates to CASSLDLSGNTIYF.

The genes are TRBV12-3 or TRBV12-4 and TRBJ2-7, with D uncertain. There are 11 residues in the CDR3. V was cut by 6 bases and J by 0 bases, with 3 bases left in between. Here the CDR3 reads CASSSSYEQYF. In DNA form, the CDR3 reads TGTGCCAGCAGCTCCTCCTACGAGCAGTACTTC.

The chain carries TRBV11-1 and TRBJ1-3; no definite D call. Trimming removed 5 bases from V and 9 bases from J, with 14 bases in between. Germline CDR1 is SGHAT and CDR2 is FQDESV (reference sequence). This CDR3 spans 13 amino acids. The CDR3 DNA reads as TGTGCCAGCAGCCCGCGATATGGGAGCACCATATATTTT. Amino acids: CASSPRYGSTIYF.

This clone was detected many times. This rearrangement joins TRBV6-1 to TRBJ1-1; 7 nucleotides line up with TRBD1. V lost 2 bases to trimming and J lost 3 bases; unmatched junction nucleotides: 3. This CDR3 has 14 residues. Germline CDR1 is MNHNS and CDR2 is SASEGT. CDR3 sequence (DNA): TGTGCCAGCAGTGAACCGGGACAGTACACTGAAGCTTTCTTT. Protein: CASSEPGQYTEAFF.

V and J are TRBV5-6 and TRBJ1-1; D gene ambiguous. The CDR3 consists of 15 residues. V lost 0 bases to trimming and J lost 2 bases, with 11 bases between them. Germline-derived CDR1 and CDR2 are SGHDT and YYEEEE. CDR3 amino acids: CASSLARVGNTEAFF. The DNA of the CDR3 is TGTGCCAGCAGCTTGGCCCGGGTGGGCAACACTGAAGCTTTCTTT.

V and J are TRBV10-2 and TRBJ1-6, with TRBD1 as a possible D gene (6 bases). The ends were cut back, 8 bases at V and 10 bases at J, with 15 bases in the middle. The CDR3 runs 13 residues. CDR1 and CDR2 from the germline V gene are WSHSY and SAAADI. The CDR3 DNA is TGCGCCAGCTCCAGGGGTGAGCAGTCACCCCTCCACTTT. It is translated as CASSRGEQSPLHF.

The chain has TRBV10-3 and TRBJ1-1; no definite D call. This CDR3 is built from 13 residues. V was clipped by 4 bases and J by 4 bases, with 10 bases between them. CDR1 is ENHRY, CDR2 SYGVKD, per germline. CDR3 coding DNA: TGTGCCATCAGTGGACGGGGTAGCACTGAAGCTTTCTTT. This translates into CAISGRGSTEAFF.

This rearrangement joins TRBV2 to TRBJ1-2; no clear D gene. V lost 3 bases to trimming and J lost 8 bases, with 13 bases between them. Germline CDR1 is SNHLY and CDR2 is FYNNEI. The CDR3 is 13 amino acids. The CDR3 region has the DNA TGTGCCAGCAGTGACTCAGCAAGTGGGGGCTACACCTTC. Residues: CASSDSASGGYTF.

V gene TRBV6-5 combines with J gene TRBJ1-5; D unresolved. The CDR3 sequence is 13 residues long. Germline assignment: CDR1 MNHEY and CDR2 SVGAGI. Trimming cost V 10 bases and J 1 base, with 11 bases left between them. The CDR3 is CATSSKSNQPQHF. In DNA form, the CDR3 reads TGTGCCACCTCCAGTAAGAGCAATCAGCCCCAGCATTTT.

V gene TRBV1 combines with J gene TRBJ2-3. TRBV1 counts as a pseudogene. This CDR3 has 16 amino acids. CDR3 protein: CTSSQGPPNLTDTQYF. The DNA for the CDR3 is TGCACCAGCAGCCAAGGTCCCCCGAACCTCACAGATACGCAGTATTTT.

The V call is TRBV7-2, the J call TRBJ1-1; TRBD1 aligns across 9 bases. J gave up 7 bases and V 4 bases, and 19 bases lay outside the gene matches. Looked up from germline, CDR1 is SGHTA and CDR2 is FQGNSA. The CDR3 has 18 amino acids. CDR3 protein: CASSSYPLPQGAILEAFF. The CDR3 DNA reads TGTGCCAGCAGCTCCTACCCCTTACCACAGGGGGCCATCCTTGAAGCTTTCTTT.